This entry lists 18 T cell receptor beta chains sequenced from one sample in a study of blood T cell repertoires in COVID-19. Clones were read by immunoSEQ multiplex PCR, and TCRdb kept only the in-frame ones, dropping some. The sample has about 180,000 clones, approximately 90% seen once. Sequencing was done on a sample of peripheral blood. The receptors here all came from a woman aged 25 to 45 with active or convalescent COVID-19.

This clone was seen a handful of times. The gene calls are TRBV18 and TRBJ1-6, with D hard to call. V dropped 2 bases and J dropped 0 bases, with 8 bases sitting between them. The germline V gene encodes CDR1 KGHSH and CDR2 LQKENI. The CDR3 runs to 16 residues. The CDR3 nucleotides read TGTGCCAGCTCACCAATGATGAGCTCCTATAATTCACCCCTCCACTTT. Amino acids: CASSPMMSSYNSPLHF.

V gene TRBV5-1 combines with J gene TRBJ1-2, with a possible D match to TRBD1 (5 bases). The V end lost 10 bases, the J end lost 5 bases, and 12 bases lay between the germline ends. Germline CDR1 reads SGHRS; CDR2 reads YFSETQ. The CDR3 is 11 residues long. The CDR3 here is CAPQGLYGYTF. In nucleotides, the CDR3 is TGCGCCCCCCAGGGTCTATATGGCTACACCTTC. Complete variable domain (other parts from reference TRBV5-1 and TRBJ1-2): KAGVTQTPRYLIKTRGQQVTLSCSPISGHRSVSWYQQTPGQGLQFLFEYFSETQRNKGNFPGRFSGRQFSNSRSEMNVSTLELGDSALYLCAPQGLYGYTFGSGTRLTVV.

V gene TRBV3-1 (or the pseudogene TRBV3-2) combines with J gene TRBJ2-5, with D perhaps matching TRBD2 (6 bases). V was pared by 4 bases and J by 5 bases, with 14 bases between. Germline V gene lookup returns CDR1 LGHDT and CDR2 YNNKEL (reference sequence). The CDR3 consists of 14 residues. The CDR3 loop reads CASSPPASEETQYF. CDR3 coding DNA: TGTGCCAGCAGCCCGCCCGCTAGCGAGGAGACCCAGTACTTC.

CDR3 in amino acids: CASRDRSSYNSPLHF. CDR3 nucleotide sequence: TGCGCCAGCAGGGACAGGAGCTCCTATAATTCACCCCTCCACTTT. The chain employs TRBV10-2 and TRBJ1-6, with TRBD1 matching over 7 bases. Germline CDR1 is WSHSY and CDR2 is SAAADI. This CDR3 is 15 amino acids long. Losses at the gene ends were 6 bases for V and 0 bases for J; bases not matched to a gene: 2.

The V call is TRBV19, the J call TRBJ1-2; 12 positions agree with TRBD1. Germline loops: CDR1 LNHDA, CDR2 SQIVND (reference sequence). Trimming cost V 4 bases and J 1 base; bases outside gene matches: 7. CDR3 length: 17 residues. In DNA, the CDR3 is TGTGCCAGTAGTACCACGGGACAGGGGGCTTATAACTATGGCTACACCTTC. Encoded protein: CASSTTGQGAYNYGYTF.

The rearrangement joins TRBV24-1 to TRBJ2-2; 7 nucleotides align to TRBD2. V trimming: 4 bases; J trimming: 3 bases; junction bases outside the gene matches: 4. This CDR3 contains 15 residues. Looked up from germline, CDR1 is KGHDR and CDR2 is SFDVKD. The CDR3 DNA follows: TGTGCCACCAGTGAGGGCGGGAGTCACACCGGGGAGCTGTTTTTT. Its protein product is CATSEGGSHTGELFF.

The chain combines TRBV2 with TRBJ2-3; D is perhaps TRBD1 (6 bases). The CDR3 sequence is 14 residues long. Trimming left V 6 bases short and J 2 bases short, with 12 bases between. Germline CDR1 and CDR2: SNHLY and FYNNEI. Here the CDR3 DNA reads TGTGCCAGCAGCAGGGACACCTCCACAGATACGCAGTATTTT. Translated, it gives CASSRDTSTDTQYF.

The chain has TRBV18 and TRBJ2-7, with 7 nucleotides matching TRBD1. This CDR3 has 15 residues. CDR1 is KGHSH, CDR2 LQKENI, per germline. The ends lost 5 bases at V and 4 bases at J; junction bases unmatched: 11. Here the CDR3 reads CASSSTTGQGYEQYF. The DNA for the CDR3 is TGTGCCAGCTCATCCACGACAGGGCAGGGATACGAGCAGTACTTC.

This sequence joins TRBV2 and TRBJ2-5; D unclear. Germline V gene lookup returns CDR1 SNHLY and CDR2 FYNNEI. The CDR3 covers 11 residues. V dropped 7 bases and J dropped 2 bases, with 5 bases sitting between them. CDR3: CASKEQETQYF. For the CDR3, the DNA is TGTGCCAGCAAGGAGCAAGAGACCCAGTACTTC.

The chain uses TRBV5-8 and TRBJ1-2; 11 bases are a match to TRBD1. CDR3 length: 13 amino acids. CDR1 SGHTS and CDR2 YDEGEE come from the germline V gene. Germline trimming cut 1 base from V and 8 bases from J; bases unmatched to any gene: 1. The CDR3 sequence: CASSLRTGGGYTF. CDR3 coding DNA: TGTGCCAGCAGCTTGAGGACAGGGGGCGGCTACACCTTC.

This chain uses TRBV11-2 with TRBJ2-1; 9 nucleotides align to TRBD2. The CDR3 covers 15 residues. Germline CDR1 reads SGHAT; CDR2 reads FQNNGV. V lost 1 base, J lost 4 bases, and 2 bases stayed unmatched. DNA for the CDR3: TGTGCCAGCAGCTTAGCGACTAGCGGTTACAATGAGCAGTTCTTC. Translated: CASSLATSGYNEQFF.

V and J are TRBV7-9 and TRBJ1-1, with a possible D match to TRBD1 (6 bases). CDR1 and CDR2 from the germline V gene are SEHNR and FQNEAQ (reference sequence). The V gene lost 6 bases and the J gene lost 1 base, with 15 bases spanning the gap. This CDR3 has 15 amino acids. The CDR3 DNA reads TGTGCCAGCAGGGAAGGGGGACGGAGGAACACTGAAGCTTTCTTT. Translating gives CASREGGRRNTEAFF.

The chain combines TRBV5-1 with TRBJ2-1, with a possible D match to TRBD2 (5 bases). The CDR3 consists of 15 residues. With 4 bases removed from V and 4 bases from J, the gap between germline ends came to 15 bases. Per germline, CDR1 SGHRS and CDR2 YFSETQ. The chain's CDR3 is CASSPLGPGYNEQFF. The CDR3 nucleotides are TGCGCCAGCAGCCCCCTGGGCCCGGGGTACAATGAGCAGTTCTTC.

J is TRBJ2-1 and V is TRBV18, with D maybe TRBD2 (6 bases). Trimming stripped 3 bases from V and 6 bases from J, with 9 bases between. CDR3 length equals 13 residues. The germline gives CDR1 KGHSH, CDR2 LQKENI. In nucleotides, the CDR3 is TGTGCCAGCTCACCCGGTAGCGGCAATGAGCAGTTCTTC. It translates to CASSPGSGNEQFF.

Regarding this clone: The same CDR3 arises from other DNA sequences in this sample as well. This sequence joins TRBV5-1 and TRBJ2-7, with D tentatively TRBD2 (5 bases). Germline CDR1 SGHRS, CDR2 YFSETQ. V was trimmed by 4 bases and J by 0 bases, leaving 17 bases between them. The CDR3 length is 16 residues. The CDR3 nucleotides read TGCGCCAGCAGCCGGACGGGCGGGTCGGGCTCCTACGAGCAGTACTTC. Encoded protein: CASSRTGGSGSYEQYF.

The chain couples TRBV4-1 to TRBJ1-2, with D tentatively TRBD1 (6 bases). The CDR3 length is 15 residues. The germline gives CDR1 MGHRA, CDR2 YSYEKL. Trimming removed 4 bases from V and 8 bases from J, with 20 bases in between. The CDR3 loop reads CASSPRDTRYSGYTF. In DNA, the CDR3 is TGCGCCAGCAGCCCACGGGACACTCGTTACTCGGGCTACACCTTC.

J is TRBJ2-3 and V is TRBV19; 9 bases agree with TRBD2. The germline CDR1 and CDR2 sequences are LNHDA and SQIVND (reference sequence). The CDR3 contains 15 residues. The ends lost 7 bases at V and 5 bases at J; junction bases unmatched: 10. The CDR3 sequence: CASTMWAGGGDTQYF. Written as DNA, the CDR3 is TGTGCCAGTACCATGTGGGCGGGAGGGGGAGATACGCAGTATTTT. The full variable domain, with the rest looked up from reference TRBV19 and TRBJ2-3, is DGGITQSPKYLFRKEGQNVTLSCEQNLNHDAMYWYRQDPGQGLRLIYYSQIVNDFQKGDIAEGYSVSREKKESFPLTVTSAQKNPTAFYLCASTMWAGGGDTQYFGPGTRLTVL.

The chain combines TRBV2 with TRBJ1-6, with D perhaps TRBD1 (6 bases). CDR1 and CDR2 from the germline V gene are SNHLY and FYNNEI. The CDR3 covers 14 residues. The germline V and J ends were trimmed by 6 bases and 2 bases, with 8 bases remaining between them. CDR3: CASRGTTYNSPLHF. DNA of the CDR3: TGTGCCAGCAGGGGGACAACCTATAATTCACCCCTCCACTTT.